This section outlines one T cell receptor beta chain sequence together with its context. What it binds is unknown. CDR1 MGHRA and CDR2 YSYEKL come from the germline V gene. V shed 4 bases and J 1 base; nucleotides not matched to a gene: 9. CDR3 length: 16 residues. Extraction and reverse transcription of RNA yielded cDNA as the sequencing template. Sequencing used immunoSEQ multiplex PCR; TCRdb keeps in-frame clones, though not all of them. The sample lists 200,000 to 250,000 clones, around 62% occurring once. This entry is derived from a study of CD8+ T cells in alopecia areata. Collected material from alopecia areata patients comprised lesional scalp punch biopsies and peripheral blood. Study outcomes and limitations: For lesional scalp, especially alopecia totalis/universalis, clonality was higher than in normal scalp.

V gene TRBV4-1 combines with J gene TRBJ2-7; 8 bases align to TRBD1. The source is a human donor with alopecia areata. Source: CD4+ T cells sorted from blood, taken at week 0. The CDR3 loop is CASSPRTGYGSYEQYF. The CDR3, as DNA: TGCGCCAGCAGCCCCCGGACAGGGTACGGATCCTACGAGCAGTACTTC.